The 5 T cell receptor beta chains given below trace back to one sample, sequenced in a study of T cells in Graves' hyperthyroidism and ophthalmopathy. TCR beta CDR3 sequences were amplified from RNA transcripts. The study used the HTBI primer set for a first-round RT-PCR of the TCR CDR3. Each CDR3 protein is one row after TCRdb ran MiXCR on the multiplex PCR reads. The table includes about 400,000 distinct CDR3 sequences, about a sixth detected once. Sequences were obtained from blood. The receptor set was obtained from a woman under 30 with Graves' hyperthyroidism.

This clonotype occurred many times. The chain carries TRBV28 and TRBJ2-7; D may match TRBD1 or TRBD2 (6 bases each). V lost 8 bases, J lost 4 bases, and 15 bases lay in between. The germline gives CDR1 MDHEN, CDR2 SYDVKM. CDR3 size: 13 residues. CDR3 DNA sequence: TGTGCCAGCGACGGGGGCCCCCCTTACGAGCAGTACTTC. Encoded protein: CASDGGPPYEQYF.

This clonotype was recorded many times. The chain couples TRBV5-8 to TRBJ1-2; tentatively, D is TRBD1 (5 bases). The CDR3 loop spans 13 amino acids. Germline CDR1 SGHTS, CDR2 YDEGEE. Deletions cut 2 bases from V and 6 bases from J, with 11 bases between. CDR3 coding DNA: TGTGCCAGCAGCTTCACCCAGGGCGATGGCTACACCTTC. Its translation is CASSFTQGDGYTF.

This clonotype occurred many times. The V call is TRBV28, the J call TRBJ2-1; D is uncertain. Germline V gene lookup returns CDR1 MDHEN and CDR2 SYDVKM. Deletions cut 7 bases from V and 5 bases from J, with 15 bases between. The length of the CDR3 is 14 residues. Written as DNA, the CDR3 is TGTGCCAGCATTCTAAGGAATAGTGACAATGAGCAGTTCTTC. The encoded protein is CASILRNSDNEQFF.

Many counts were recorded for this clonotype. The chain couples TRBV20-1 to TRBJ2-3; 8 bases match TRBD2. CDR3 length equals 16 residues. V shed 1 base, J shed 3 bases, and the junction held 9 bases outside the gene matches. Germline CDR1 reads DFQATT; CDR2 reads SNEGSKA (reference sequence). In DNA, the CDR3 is TGCAGTGCTAGAGTCTGGGTAGCGGGACCGACAGATACGCAGTATTTT. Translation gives CSARVWVAGPTDTQYF.

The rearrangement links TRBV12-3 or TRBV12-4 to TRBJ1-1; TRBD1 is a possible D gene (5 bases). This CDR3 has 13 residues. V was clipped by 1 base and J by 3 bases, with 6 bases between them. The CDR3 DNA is TGTGCCAGCAGTTTAGTACAGGACACTGAAGCTTTCTTT. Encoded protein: CASSLVQDTEAFF.